One and the same sample provided the 14 T cell receptor beta chains below, sequenced in a study of T cell clonality in common variable immunodeficiency. The study, taken as a whole, reports: Common variable immunodeficiency TCR beta sequences reportedly had fewer deletions and N-nucleotide insertions.

The antigens for these receptors are not known. Produced via immunoSEQ multiplex PCR; TCRdb's table is partial and in-frame only. The table lists several thousand clones, with no singletons. Sequences were obtained from peripheral blood mononuclear cells. Receptors originate from a human donor with common variable immunodeficiency.

Points on this clone: Sequencing ends 3 residues short of the CDR3 end; the germline J gene provides the rest. The V and J genes are TRBV11-2 and TRBJ2-7; 9 bases match TRBD1. The length of the CDR3 is 14 residues. V was clipped by 5 bases and J by 2 bases; unmatched bases: 4. Germline lookup yields CDR1 SGHAT and CDR2 FQNNGV. The DNA read from the CDR3 is TGTGCCAGCAGCCCGGGACAGGGAGCCTACGAG. Its protein product is CASSPGQGAYE. The whole CDR3 is CASSPGQGAYEQYF.

This clone was counted between two and nine times. The read comes to an end 3 residues before the CDR3 does, leaving the germline J gene to fill in the end. V gene TRBV7-3 combines with J gene TRBJ2-5; 8 positions match TRBD2. Germline-derived CDR1 and CDR2 are SGHTA and FQGTGA. The ends lost 5 bases at V and 5 bases at J; junction bases unmatched: 10. There are 15 residues in the CDR3. CDR3: CASSPQRESVETQYF. The covered CDR3 bases are TGTGCCAGCAGCCCACAGCGGGAGTCGGTTGAGACC.

Comment on this clone: Read coverage stops 3 residues before the CDR3 terminus; the germline J gene supplies the remainder. The chain uses TRBV7-2 and TRBJ2-3; D remains ambiguous. The CDR3 is 14 residues long. With 1 base removed from V and 4 bases from J, the gap between germline ends came to 9 bases. Germline values: CDR1 SGHTA, CDR2 FQGNSA. CDR3 DNA, as far as it was read: TGTGCCAGCAGCTTAGATTACTCCTCAGATACG. Translating it yields CASSLDYSSDT. In full, the CDR3 reads CASSLDYSSDTQYF.

Details on this clone: The read gets to within 3 residues of the CDR3 end, and the germline J gene fills in the rest. The chain has TRBV7-9 and TRBJ1-6; D remains ambiguous. This CDR3 has 12 residues. Trimming took off 3 bases at V and 8 bases at J, with 5 bases between the two ends. Germline V CDR1 and CDR2: SEHNR, FQNEAQ (reference sequence). This CDR3 reads CASSFSDSPLHF. The sequenced CDR3 bases are TGTGCCAGCAGCTTTTCTGATTCACCC. The entire variable domain, with the rest obtained from reference TRBV7-9 and TRBJ1-6, is as follows: DTGVSQNPRHKITKRGQNVTFRCDPISEHNRLYWYRQTLGQGPEFLTYFQNEAQLEKSRLLSDRFSAERPKGSFSTLEIQRTEQGDSAMYLCASSFSDSPLHFGNGTRLTVT.

This clone was counted ten times or more. The read finishes 3 residues shy of the CDR3 end, and the germline J gene is used to complete it. V gene TRBV7-2 combines with J gene TRBJ2-5, with TRBD1 as a possible D gene (5 bases). Germline CDR1 is SGHTA and CDR2 is FQGNSA. Trimming removed 1 base from V and 4 bases from J, with 7 bases in between. The CDR3 is 13 residues long. The CDR3 DNA, read in part, is TGTGCCAGCAGCTTAGGACAGTTAGAGACC. Protein: CASSLGQLET. The complete CDR3 protein is CASSLGQLETQYF.

This clone is medium-sized (0.01 to 0.1%) in the sample. The sequenced fragment ends 3 residues before the CDR3 boundary, so the rest is inferred from the germline J gene. The chain carries TRBV20-1 and TRBJ2-4, with TRBD1 as a possible D gene (6 bases). The V gene lost 0 bases and the J gene lost 2 bases, with 14 bases spanning the gap. This CDR3 has 16 amino acids. Germline V lookup: CDR1 DFQATT, CDR2 SNEGSKA (reference sequence). CDR3 protein: CSARDRGGPSKNIQYF. The DNA read from the CDR3 is TGCAGTGCTAGAGACAGGGGTGGGCCATCCAAAAACATT.

To note about this clone: The read gets to within 3 residues of the CDR3 end, and the germline J gene fills in the rest. V gene TRBV20-1 combines with J gene TRBJ2-7, with D maybe TRBD2 (5 bases). CDR3 length: 14 amino acids. V lost 3 bases, J lost 4 bases, and 16 bases lay in between. The germline V gene encodes CDR1 DFQATT and CDR2 SNEGSKA (reference sequence). CDR3 region: CSASPPQSGYEQYF. The sequenced part of the CDR3 DNA is TGCAGTGCTAGCCCCCCCCAGAGCGGTTACGAG.

About this clone: The read terminates 3 residues before the CDR3 end, so the remaining end is supplied by the germline J gene. The gene calls are TRBV16 and TRBJ2-4, with a weak D call TRBD1 (6 bases). The ends were cut back, 0 bases at V and 7 bases at J, with 10 bases in the middle. The length of the CDR3 is 14 residues. The germline V gene has CDR1 KGHSY and CDR2 FQNENV. The part of the CDR3 DNA that was read is TGTGCCAGCAGCCAATCGCAGGGGAATAACATT. Encoded protein: CASSQSQGNNI. The whole CDR3 protein is CASSQSQGNNIQYF. Complete variable domain (other parts from reference TRBV16 and TRBJ2-4): GEEVAQTPKHLVRGEGQKAKLYCAPIKGHSYVFWYQQVLKNEFKFLISFQNENVFDETGMPKERFSAKCLPNSPCSLEIQATKLEDSAVYFCASSQSQGNNIQYFGAGTRLSVL.

This clone was counted at least ten times. The read terminates 3 residues before the CDR3 end, so the remaining end is supplied by the germline J gene. The rearrangement uses TRBV2 and TRBJ2-7, with 8 bases fitting TRBD2. The V gene end was trimmed by 7 bases and the J gene end by 4 bases; junction bases not matched to a gene: 9. The CDR3 runs 14 residues. The germline V gene has CDR1 SNHLY and CDR2 FYNNEI. The CDR3 protein is CASTPGTRGYEQYF. CDR3 bases read: TGTGCCAGCACCCCCGGGACTAGGGGTTACGAG.

This clone was counted a few times. With the read ending 3 residues before the CDR3 end, the germline J gene is used to fill in that end. The chain joins TRBV7-2 to TRBJ2-5, with a possible D match to TRBD1 (6 bases). Germline values: CDR1 SGHTA, CDR2 FQGNSA. With 0 bases removed from V and 5 bases from J, the gap between germline ends came to 10 bases. CDR3 length: 14 amino acids. The CDR3 sequence is CASSLAAGEETQYF. CDR3 bases read: TGTGCCAGCAGCTTAGCTGCAGGGGAGGAGACC.

About this clone: The read gets to within 3 residues of the CDR3 end, and the germline J gene fills in the rest. The J gene is TRBJ1-1, the V gene TRBV18; D is ambiguous. This CDR3 is 15 amino acids long. With 1 base removed from V and 1 base from J, the gap between germline ends came to 10 bases. Germline lookup yields CDR1 KGHSH and CDR2 LQKENI. The part of the CDR3 DNA that was read is TGTGCCAGCTCACCACGGGCAGAACCGAACACTGAA. Translated: CASSPRAEPNTE. The entire CDR3 protein reads CASSPRAEPNTEAFF. Combining the CDR3 with reference TRBV18 and TRBJ1-1 gives the whole variable domain NAGVMQNPRHLVRRRGQEARLRCSPMKGHSHVYWYRQLPEEGLKFMVYLQKENIIDESGMPKERFSAEFPKEGPSILRIQQVVRGDSAAYFCASSPRAEPNTEAFFGQGTRLTVV.

The sample holds a few counts of this clone. The CDR3 end lies 3 residues beyond the end of the read and is filled in from the germline J gene. The chain combines TRBV13 with TRBJ2-1, with 7 nucleotides matching TRBD2. J lost 8 bases, V lost 5 bases, and 6 bases had no gene match. The CDR3 is 13 amino acids. Germline V gives CDR1 PRHDT, CDR2 FYEKMQ (reference sequence). The CDR3 DNA, read in part, is TGTGCCAGCAGCCCCGCTAGCGGACATGAG. This encodes CASSPASGHE. The entire CDR3 reads CASSPASGHEQFF.

This clone showed up just a few times. Read sequence stops 3 residues before the CDR3 end, and the germline J gene provides the missing end. The rearrangement links TRBV7-3 to TRBJ2-5; 7 bases are a match to TRBD1. After removal of 2 bases from V and 2 bases from J, the junction contained 2 bases not matched to a gene. The CDR3 contains 14 residues. Germline CDR1 and CDR2: SGHTA and FQGTGA. CDR3 DNA (partial): TGTGCCAGCAGCTTAGTCAGGGGGCAAGAGACC. This translates into CASSLVRGQET. The full CDR3 reads CASSLVRGQETQYF.

Details on this clone: The read ends 3 residues before the CDR3 terminus; that terminus is restored from the germline J gene. The chain uses TRBV7-9 and TRBJ1-6; possible D gene TRBD1, 6 bases. Deletions cut 5 bases from V and 7 bases from J, with 12 bases between. This CDR3 region has 14 residues. Per germline, CDR1 SEHNR and CDR2 FQNEAQ (reference sequence). The CDR3 here is CASSPQGPNSPLHF. The sequenced CDR3 bases are TGTGCCAGCAGCCCACAGGGACCCAATTCACCC.